This TCR beta chain was recorded in a study of T cells in tumors after PD-1 blockade. Study-wide context: Mean per blood sample: about 110,000 templates (roughly 22,000-257,772), roughly 34,000 unique clonotypes.

Tumor or blood genomic DNA was sequenced, with inputs of about 550 ng to 6,004 ng. TCRdb keeps only in-frame clones here, not all; method: immunoSEQ multiplex PCR. The sample contains around 46,000 clones, 60% to 80% of which appear only once. V was clipped by 1 base and J by 5 bases, with 12 bases between them. The CDR3 is 14 amino acids. Germline V gene sequence: CDR1 SGHRS, CDR2 YFSETQ. This chain joins TRBV5-1 and TRBJ2-5, with D hard to call. The specimen was PBMCs, collected before anti-PD-1 treatment. This clonotype was sampled from a human donor with basal cell carcinoma. The CDR3 loop is CASSLLGFDETQYF. For the CDR3, the DNA is TGCGCCAGCAGCTTGTTGGGCTTTGACGAGACCCAGTACTTC.